These 28 T cell receptor beta chains originate from one sample sequenced in a study of CD8 T cells in ankylosing spondylitis. Study results and caveats: Roughly eight highly homologous variants made up a TCR beta motif that seemed to typify ankylosing spondylitis blood.

Using its own MiXCR run on the 5' RACE reads, TCRdb lists one record per CDR3 protein. The sample has around 540,000 distinct CDR3 sequences, roughly 13% seen once. These receptors have no identified antigens. Sequencing used blood, either unsorted or a sorted T cell fraction (not recorded which). The receptor source for this set is a male donor with ankylosing spondylitis.

V and J are TRBV6-1 and TRBJ2-7; the D call may be TRBD1 or TRBD2 (5 bases each). This CDR3 is built from 14 residues. The V and J ends lost 3 bases and 6 bases respectively, with 15 bases between them. Germline values: CDR1 MNHNS, CDR2 SASEGT. CDR3 nucleotide sequence: TGTGCCAGCAGTGAGTACAGGTTGGGGAGCGAGCAGTACTTC. It specifies CASSEYRLGSEQYF.

This clonotype was detected only a few times. The chain is built from TRBV2 and TRBJ2-1; weak D call: TRBD1 (6 bases). This CDR3 is 12 amino acids long. From germline, CDR1 is SNHLY and CDR2 FYNNEI. Trimming removed 3 bases from V and 7 bases from J, with 7 bases in between. The CDR3 sequence is CASSDQGNEQFF. DNA of the CDR3: TGTGCCAGCAGTGATCAGGGGAATGAGCAGTTCTTC.

This chain uses TRBV20-1 with TRBJ2-3, with 10 positions matching TRBD1. Germline trimming cut 3 bases from V and 4 bases from J; bases unmatched to any gene: 1. CDR3 length: 13 amino acids. Germline CDR1 DFQATT, CDR2 SNEGSKA (reference sequence). CDR3 bases: TGCAGTGCTAGGGGACAGGGGCCAGATACGCAGTATTTT. Amino acids: CSARGQGPDTQYF.

Ten or more counts support this clonotype. This chain joins TRBV4-1 and TRBJ2-2; TRBD2 is a possible D gene (5 bases). The CDR3 contains 14 residues. The V gene's germline CDR1 is MGHRA and CDR2 YSYEKL. Trimming cost V 8 bases and J 3 bases, with 13 bases left between them. The CDR3 here is CASAPPRDTGELFF. The CDR3 nucleotides are TGCGCCAGCGCGCCTCCGAGGGACACCGGGGAGCTGTTTTTT.

The chain couples TRBV28 to TRBJ2-7, with D maybe TRBD2 (5 bases). Trimming pared 5 bases from V and 3 bases from J, leaving 11 bases between. This CDR3 comprises 13 residues. Germline CDR1 and CDR2: MDHEN and SYDVKM. CDR3 coding DNA: TGTGCCAGCAGTATAGGACGGGGCTACGAGCAGTACGTC. It is translated as CASSIGRGYEQYV.

This clonotype has just a few counts. The chain is built from TRBV29-1 and TRBJ1-2; no reliable D call. Trimming removed 7 bases at V and 2 bases at J, with 8 bases between. The CDR3 is made up of 11 amino acids. The germline gives CDR1 SQVTM, CDR2 ANQGSEA. The CDR3 here is CSGTGNYGYTF. CDR3 DNA: TGCAGCGGGACGGGGAACTATGGCTACACCTTC. Full variable domain (missing parts from reference TRBV29-1 and TRBJ1-2): SAVISQKPSRDICQRGTSLTIQCQVDSQVTMMFWYRQQPGQSLTLIATANQGSEATYESGFVIDKFPISRPNLTFSTLTVSNMSPEDSSIYLCSGTGNYGYTFGSGTRLTVV.

To note about this clonotype: Compared with germline, one end of the junction differs, possibly owing to a read error. The chain combines TRBV6-6 with TRBJ1-2; the D gene is possibly TRBD1 (5 bases). CDR3 size: 8 residues. Germline loops: CDR1 MNHNY, CDR2 SVGAGI (reference sequence). The CDR3 coding sequence is TGTGCCAGCAGTTCCGACAGTTTC. Translated: CASSSDSF.

This clonotype showed up just a few times. The CDR3 is CASSPRDRVNTGELFF. The CDR3 nucleotides read TGTGCCAGCAGCCCCCGGGACAGGGTTAACACCGGGGAGCTGTTTTTT. This chain joins TRBV3-1 and TRBJ2-2, with 9 bases lining up with TRBD1. CDR3 length: 16 amino acids. Germline V gene data show CDR1 as LGHDT and CDR2 as YNNKEL (reference sequence). The ends lost 4 bases at V and 2 bases at J; junction bases unmatched: 5.

This clonotype has only a few counts. DNA for the CDR3: TGCAGTGCTAAAGGGGCTGGGACGGGGACTGAAGCTTTCTTT. Translating gives CSAKGAGTGTEAFF. This chain links TRBV20-1 with TRBJ1-1, with a tentative D call TRBD1 (5 bases). This CDR3 has 14 residues. Looked up from germline, CDR1 is DFQATT and CDR2 is SNEGSKA (reference sequence). The germline V and J ends were trimmed by 4 bases and 5 bases, with 17 bases remaining between them.

The V gene is TRBV24-1, the J gene TRBJ2-1; no clear D gene. The V gene lost 9 bases and the J gene lost 3 bases, with 8 bases spanning the gap. The CDR3 runs 12 residues. Germline CDR1 reads KGHDR; CDR2 reads SFDVKD. In nucleotides, the CDR3 is TGTGCCACCGCTACGGGCTACAATGAGCAGTTCTTC. Residues: CATATGYNEQFF.

The CDR3 region is CASSRDRGMNTEAFF. The CDR3 DNA reads TGTGCCAGCAGTCGGGACAGGGGTATGAACACTGAAGCTTTCTTT. V and J are TRBV11-2 and TRBJ1-1; TRBD1 agrees at 10 bases. The CDR3 is 15 residues long. After removal of 6 bases from V and 0 bases from J, the junction contained 4 bases not matched to a gene. CDR1 SGHAT and CDR2 FQNNGV come from the germline V gene.

This clonotype was detected a few times. The V and J genes are TRBV6-2 or TRBV6-3 and TRBJ2-1, with TRBD1 identical over 8 bases. Germline CDR1 reads MNHEY; CDR2 reads SVGEGT. The CDR3 extends over 14 amino acids. With V trimmed by 0 bases and J by 5 bases, 0 bases remained unmatched. CDR3 region: CASSYSGQDNEQFF. CDR3 in DNA: TGTGCCAGCAGTTACTCGGGACAGGACAATGAGCAGTTCTTC.

This clonotype was counted between two and nine times. The chain couples TRBV21-1 to TRBJ1-4; the DNA was not used to check the table's D call, TRBD1. TRBV21-1 has pseudogene status. This CDR3 is built from 15 residues. Here the CDR3 DNA reads TGTGCCAGCAGCATAAGAAGGGGGCCCGATGAAAAACTGTTTTTT. As protein: CASSIRRGPDEKLFF.

The chain carries TRBV10-3 and TRBJ2-1, with 7 positions matching TRBD2. CDR1 and CDR2 from the germline V gene are ENHRY and SYGVKD. J gave up 7 bases and V 9 bases, and 9 bases lay outside the gene matches. The CDR3 is 13 amino acids. CDR3 sequence reads: CAIRGEGLNEQFF. The DNA for the CDR3 is TGTGCCATAAGAGGGGAGGGGTTGAATGAGCAGTTCTTC.

The V call is TRBV12-3 or TRBV12-4, the J call TRBJ2-2; D may correspond to TRBD1 or TRBD2 (5 bases each). V was pared by 3 bases and J by 7 bases, with 12 bases between. The CDR3 contains 14 residues. The CDR3 nucleotides read TGTGCCAGCAGTTTGGTGGGGGTTGGCGGGGAGCTGTTTTTT. It translates to CASSLVGVGGELFF.

The sample holds many counts of this clonotype. The rearrangement uses TRBV25-1 and TRBJ2-1, with TRBD2 identical over 9 bases. This CDR3 spans 18 amino acids. Germline loops: CDR1 MGHDK, CDR2 SYGVNS. V was clipped by 0 bases and J by 0 bases; unmatched bases: 6. This CDR3 is CASSEYVSGSHSYNEQFF. The DNA of the CDR3 is TGTGCCAGCAGTGAATATGTTAGCGGGAGTCACTCCTACAATGAGCAGTTCTTC.

The chain employs TRBV12-3 or TRBV12-4 and TRBJ2-1; D is perhaps TRBD2 (6 bases). V was cut by 6 bases and J by 9 bases, with 15 bases left in between. The CDR3 runs to 13 residues. The CDR3 reads CASRMTSEGEQFF. The CDR3 nucleotides read TGTGCCAGCAGAATGACTAGTGAGGGTGAGCAGTTCTTC.

This clonotype came up many times. V and J are TRBV24-1 and TRBJ1-5; D is possibly TRBD1 (6 bases). The V and J ends lost 2 bases and 4 bases respectively, with 14 bases between them. Germline CDR1 KGHDR, CDR2 SFDVKD. CDR3 length: 16 residues. CDR3 region: CATSDSQGGRNQPQHF. CDR3 bases: TGTGCCACCAGTGATTCACAGGGTGGGAGGAATCAGCCCCAGCATTTT.

The CDR3 region has the DNA TGCAGCGTTGGACAGTTTCCCTACGAGCAGTACTTC. This translates into CSVGQFPYEQYF. This chain connects TRBV29-1 to TRBJ2-7, with D perhaps TRBD1 (5 bases). V was pared by 4 bases and J by 2 bases, with 9 bases between. Germline assignment: CDR1 SQVTM and CDR2 ANQGSEA. The CDR3 sequence is 12 residues long.

The J gene is TRBJ2-1, the V gene TRBV20-1, with 9 nucleotides matching TRBD1. There are 15 residues in the CDR3. V shed 2 bases and J 7 bases; nucleotides not matched to a gene: 9. The germline V gene encodes CDR1 DFQATT and CDR2 SNEGSKA (reference sequence). The CDR3 DNA reads as TGCAGTGCTAGAAAGGGGAACAGGGGGCTGAATGAGCAGTTCTTC. Residues: CSARKGNRGLNEQFF.

The V call is TRBV30, the J call TRBJ2-3, with TRBD2 matching over 10 bases. From germline, CDR1 is GTSNPN and CDR2 SVGIG (reference sequence). J was trimmed by 5 bases and V by 4 bases; bases with no gene match: 6. The CDR3 contains 14 residues. The CDR3 bases are TGTGCCTGGACTAGCGGGAGAGGAGGAGATACGCAGTATTTT. Amino acid sequence: CAWTSGRGGDTQYF.

This clonotype was counted between two and nine times. The chain combines TRBV28 with TRBJ1-5, with D possibly TRBD1 on 6 matching bases. This CDR3 has 14 amino acids. Germline V gene lookup returns CDR1 MDHEN and CDR2 SYDVKM. The V end was cut by 3 bases, the J end by 5 bases, with 11 bases between. The CDR3 DNA reads as TGTGCCAGCAGTTTCGGGGGGCCCGATCAGCCCCAGCATTTT. Residues: CASSFGGPDQPQHF.

This chain connects TRBV5-1 to TRBJ1-2; 8 nucleotides align to TRBD1. CDR1 and CDR2 (germline): SGHRS, YFSETQ. CDR3 length equals 14 residues. Losses at the gene ends were 4 bases for V and 8 bases for J; bases not matched to a gene: 10. As DNA, the CDR3 is TGCGCCAGCAGCACCGACAGGGGCCGGATGGGCTACACCTTC. Its translation: CASSTDRGRMGYTF.

There are a few counts of this clonotype. The genes are TRBV5-1 and TRBJ2-2, with D uncertain. The CDR3 consists of 14 residues. Trimming left V 0 bases short and J 5 bases short, with 8 bases between. The germline CDR1 and CDR2 sequences are SGHRS and YFSETQ. The CDR3 nucleotides are TGCGCCAGCAGCTTGGGTCTACCTACCGGGGAGCTGTTTTTT. Translation: CASSLGLPTGELFF.

The table lists this clonotype with many counts. The V and J genes are TRBV29-1 and TRBJ1-4, with TRBD1 as a possible D gene (6 bases). Per the germline V gene, CDR1 is SQVTM and CDR2 is ANQGSEA. The V end lost 3 bases, the J end lost 3 bases, and 11 bases lay between the germline ends. This CDR3 spans 14 amino acids. The chain's CDR3 is CSVDWGASNEKLFF. The CDR3 DNA follows: TGCAGCGTTGACTGGGGGGCTTCTAATGAAAAACTGTTTTTT.

V is TRBV7-9 and J is TRBJ1-4, with D possibly being TRBD1 (6 bases). Between the trimmed V and J ends, which lost 11 bases and 6 bases, there was a span of 16 bases. The V gene's germline CDR1 is SEHNR and CDR2 FQNEAQ (reference sequence). This CDR3 region has 13 residues. The CDR3 bases are TGTGCCTCCCGTCGGGGGGCGGATGAAAAACTGTTTTTT. This translates into CASRRGADEKLFF.

This clonotype was seen ten or more times. The genes are TRBV20-1 and TRBJ2-7, with D perhaps matching TRBD2 (5 bases). Trimming removed 7 bases from V and 1 base from J, with 11 bases in between. CDR3 length: 12 residues. Germline lookup yields CDR1 DFQATT and CDR2 SNEGSKA (reference sequence). The CDR3 DNA reads TGCAGTGTTACCCGGGATTCCTACGAGCAGTACTTC. It is translated as CSVTRDSYEQYF.

V usage is TRBV7-9 and J usage is TRBJ2-5, with 7 bases fitting TRBD1. The CDR3 runs 13 residues. CDR1 is SEHNR, CDR2 FQNEAQ, per germline (reference sequence). With V trimmed by 5 bases and J by 5 bases, 5 bases remained unmatched. CDR3 residues: CASSRGGWETQYF. CDR3 sequence (DNA): TGTGCCAGCAGCCGAGGGGGCTGGGAGACCCAGTACTTC.